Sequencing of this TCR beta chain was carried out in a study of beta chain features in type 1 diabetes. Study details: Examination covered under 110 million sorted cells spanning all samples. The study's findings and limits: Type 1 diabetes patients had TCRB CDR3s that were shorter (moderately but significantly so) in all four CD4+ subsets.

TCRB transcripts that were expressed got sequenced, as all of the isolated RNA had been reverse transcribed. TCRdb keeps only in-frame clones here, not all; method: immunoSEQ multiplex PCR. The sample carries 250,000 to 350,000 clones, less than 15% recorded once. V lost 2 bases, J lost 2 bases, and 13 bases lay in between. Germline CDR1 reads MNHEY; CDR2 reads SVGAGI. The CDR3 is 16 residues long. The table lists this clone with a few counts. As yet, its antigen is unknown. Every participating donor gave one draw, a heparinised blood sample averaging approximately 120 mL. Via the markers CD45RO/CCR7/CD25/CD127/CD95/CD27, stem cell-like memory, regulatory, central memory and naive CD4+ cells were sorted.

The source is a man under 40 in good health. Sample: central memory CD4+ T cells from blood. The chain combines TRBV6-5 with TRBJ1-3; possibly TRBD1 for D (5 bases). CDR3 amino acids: CASSYDGGWTGNTIYF. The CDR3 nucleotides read TGTGCCAGCAGTTACGACGGGGGGTGGACTGGAAACACCATATATTTT.